The next 23 T cell receptor beta chains were all read from a single sample in a study of glioma-infiltrating T cells. Using RNA template, CDR3s of TCR alpha and beta were amplified with iRepertoire arm-PCR. TCRdb called the multiplex PCR reads again in MiXCR, with one record for every CDR3 protein. The table includes about 45,000 distinct CDR3 sequences, more than 20% detected once. The specimen sequenced was glioma tissue, nonneoplastic brain tissue, or PBMCs (not recorded which). These receptors all stem from a human donor with low-grade glioma or glioblastoma, undergoing nonglioma brain surgery, or in good health (not recorded which).

This clonotype has a count of ten or more. The V gene is TRBV29-1, the J gene TRBJ2-3; D gene ambiguous. Deletions cut 6 bases from V and 2 bases from J, with 15 bases between. The CDR3 runs to 14 residues. CDR1 and CDR2 from the germline V gene are SQVTM and ANQGSEA. CDR3 in DNA: TGCAGCGTCGAAAATTCTGGGATCACAGATACGCAGTATTTT. It translates to CSVENSGITDTQYF.

The rearrangement joins TRBV5-1 to TRBJ2-1, with 7 positions matching TRBD2. The germline V gene has CDR1 SGHRS and CDR2 YFSETQ. The CDR3 has 19 amino acids. V lost 4 bases and J lost 4; bases outside the gene matches: 20. The chain's CDR3 is CASSLGTRGRARRYNEQFF. The CDR3 DNA reads as TGCGCCAGCAGCCTTGGTACTAGAGGGAGGGCCAGAAGGTACAATGAGCAGTTCTTC. Looking up the rest from reference TRBV5-1 and TRBJ2-1 gives the full variable domain: KAGVTQTPRYLIKTRGQQVTLSCSPISGHRSVSWYQQTPGQGLQFLFEYFSETQRNKGNFPGRFSGRQFSNSRSEMNVSTLELGDSALYLCASSLGTRGRARRYNEQFFGPGTRLTVL.

This chain uses TRBV3-1 with TRBJ1-2; 8 bases are shared with TRBD1. This CDR3 spans 14 amino acids. Germline V gives CDR1 LGHDT, CDR2 YNNKEL (reference sequence). The V gene end was trimmed by 3 bases and the J gene end by 7 bases; junction bases not matched to a gene: 7. The CDR3 loop is CASSQRDRLLGYTF. CDR3 bases: TGTGCCAGCAGCCAGCGGGACAGGTTGCTTGGCTACACCTTC.

About this clonotype: Possible read error: a much larger clone is one base away. V and J are TRBV7-9 and TRBJ1-5; D is unresolved. There are 13 residues in the CDR3. CDR1 SEHNR and CDR2 FQNEAQ come from the germline V gene (reference sequence). The CDR3 nucleotides are TGTGCCAGCAGCCGGGGTCCTAATCAGCCCCATCATTTT. Translation: CASSRGPNQPHHF.

The table lists this clonotype with many counts. The chain has TRBV10-3 and TRBJ1-6, with a weak D call TRBD1 (6 bases). V lost 6 bases to trimming and J lost 0 bases, with 6 bases between them. Germline CDR1 reads ENHRY; CDR2 reads SYGVKD. This CDR3 comprises 14 residues. The CDR3 nucleotides are TGTGCCATCAGGGACAGCTCCTATAATTCACCCCTCCACTTT. This sequence encodes CAIRDSSYNSPLHF.

To note about this clonotype: This could be a read error, since a much larger clone is one nucleotide away. The chain is built from TRBV4-1 and TRBJ2-3; either TRBD1 or TRBD2 may supply D (7 bases each). The germline V gene encodes CDR1 MGHRA and CDR2 YSYEKL. The CDR3 is 13 amino acids. In nucleotides, the CDR3 is TGCGCCAGCAGCAGGGGAGGGACAGATACGAAGTATTTT. Translated: CASSRGGTDTKYF.

This clonotype was seen repeatedly, ten times or more. The chain carries TRBV6-1 and TRBJ1-2; D unclear. V lost 7 bases, J lost 8 bases, and 11 bases lay in between. The length of the CDR3 is 11 residues. Looked up from germline, CDR1 is MNHNS and CDR2 is SASEGT. The DNA for the CDR3 is TGTGCCAGCAAAGAGTTTTACGGCTACACCTTC. This sequence encodes CASKEFYGYTF.

This clonotype was recorded many times. The rearrangement joins TRBV6-1 to TRBJ1-1; D is perhaps TRBD1 (5 bases). The CDR3 contains 12 residues. Germline-derived CDR1 and CDR2 are MNHNS and SASEGT. Between the trimmed V and J ends, which lost 8 bases and 3 bases, there was a span of 10 bases. CDR3 region: CASHPGDTEAFF. The CDR3 DNA follows: TGTGCCAGCCACCCGGGGGACACTGAAGCTTTCTTT.

This clonotype is medium-sized within its sample. The V call is TRBV6-1, the J call TRBJ2-1; D call uncertain. The germline CDR1 and CDR2 sequences are MNHNS and SASEGT. Trimming cost V 6 bases and J 9 bases, with 9 bases left between them. This CDR3 has 11 amino acids. Here the CDR3 DNA reads TGTGCCAGCAGAAGCAGATTTGAGCAGTTCTTC. Its protein product is CASRSRFEQFF.

This clonotype was observed many times. V gene TRBV10-3 combines with J gene TRBJ1-1; maybe TRBD1 (5 bases). CDR1 and CDR2 from the germline V gene are ENHRY and SYGVKD. V was trimmed by 7 bases and J by 2 bases, leaving 8 bases between them. CDR3 size: 12 residues. CDR3 in amino acids: CAIKGENTEAFF. The CDR3 bases are TGTGCCATCAAAGGGGAAAACACTGAAGCTTTCTTT.

This clonotype was seen many times. This chain uses TRBV7-9 with TRBJ1-2, with unresolved D. Germline V gene sequence: CDR1 SEHNR, CDR2 FQNEAQ (reference sequence). The CDR3 extends over 13 amino acids. Trimming shortened V by 0 bases and J by 0 bases, and 2 bases separated the two germline ends. CDR3 protein: CASSLAANYGYTF. CDR3 in DNA: TGTGCCAGCAGCTTAGCAGCTAACTATGGCTACACCTTC. The whole variable domain, remainder taken from reference TRBV7-9 and TRBJ1-2, is DTGVSQNPRHKITKRGQNVTFRCDPISEHNRLYWYRQTLGQGPEFLTYFQNEAQLEKSRLLSDRFSAERPKGSFSTLEIQRTEQGDSAMYLCASSLAANYGYTFGSGTRLTVV.

In its sample, this clonotype was seen many times. One junction end disagrees with the germline gene, perhaps due to a read error. The chain uses TRBV20-1 and TRBJ1-1; D is unresolved. Germline CDR1 reads DFQATT; CDR2 reads SNEGSKA (reference sequence). CDR3 length equals 13 residues. The CDR3 loop reads CSARGFMNTEAFF. In DNA, the CDR3 is TGCAGTGCGAGAGGCTTCATGAACACTGAAGCTTTCTTT.

Of note for this clonotype: A junction end diverges from the germline sequence, so it may reflect a read error. The chain uses TRBV20-1 and TRBJ1-1; tentative D call: TRBD1 (6 bases). Per germline, CDR1 DFQATT and CDR2 SNEGSKA (reference sequence). The CDR3 sequence is 12 residues long. CDR3 nucleotide sequence: TGCAGTGCCACACGCGGGGACACAGAAGCTTTCTTT. Amino acid sequence: CSATRGDTEAFF.

About this clonotype itself: This may stem from a read error, because a much larger clone lies one nucleotide away. V and J are TRBV7-9 and TRBJ2-7; D uncertain. Trimming took 8 bases from V and 0 from J, leaving 8 bases between them. Germline CDR1 reads SEHNR; CDR2 reads FQNEAQ (reference sequence). The CDR3 has 12 amino acids. In DNA form, the CDR3 reads TGTGCCAGCGGCAGTACCTCCTACGAGCAGTACTTC. It translates to CASGSTSYEQYF.

This clonotype has only a few counts. A read error is possible here, since a much larger clone lies one base away. The chain has TRBV11-2 and TRBJ2-5; 7 nucleotides match TRBD2. Germline values: CDR1 SGHAT, CDR2 FQNNGV. CDR3 length equals 15 residues. The DNA of the CDR3 is TGTGCCGGCAGCCTAGACCCTAGCGGACAAGAGACCCAGTACTTC. It specifies CAGSLDPSGQETQYF.

This chain uses TRBV2 with TRBJ2-5; 9 bases are a match to TRBD1. Losses at the gene ends were 9 bases for V and 6 bases for J; bases not matched to a gene: 20. CDR3 size: 17 residues. Germline V gene sequence: CDR1 SNHLY, CDR2 FYNNEI. For the CDR3, the DNA is TGTGCCAGTAGGACCGGGACAGGGTATAAGGAACAAAAGACCCAGTACTTC. It codes for CASRTGTGYKEQKTQYF.

This clonotype has ten or more counts. The chain recombines TRBV7-9 with TRBJ2-3; D may be TRBD2 (6 bases). Trimming shortened V by 3 bases and J by 4 bases, and 20 bases separated the two germline ends. The V gene's germline CDR1 is SEHNR and CDR2 FQNEAQ (reference sequence). This CDR3 has 17 residues. CDR3 sequence reads: CASSFPLRGPGADTQYF. CDR3 sequence (DNA): TGTGCCAGCAGCTTCCCGCTACGGGGCCCGGGGGCAGATACGCAGTATTTT.

This clonotype was detected only once. It may be a read error: a sequence one base away is much more abundant. The chain combines TRBV6-5 with TRBJ2-2; tentatively, D is TRBD2 (6 bases). Looked up from germline, CDR1 is MNHEY and CDR2 is SVGAGI. The CDR3 extends over 15 amino acids. Trimming removed 4 bases from V and 0 bases from J, with 9 bases in between. The CDR3 loop reads CASSLAVANTGELFF. In DNA form, the CDR3 reads TGTGCCAGCAGTTTAGCGGTAGCGAACACCGGGGAGCTGTTTTTT.

The CDR3 coding sequence is TGTGCCAGCAGTTTATCGGCCAGCGGGGGGGTATACGAGCAGTACTTC. It encodes CASSLSASGGVYEQYF. The J gene is TRBJ2-7, the V gene TRBV27; 10 bases match TRBD2. The CDR3 spans 16 residues. Germline lookup yields CDR1 MNHEY and CDR2 SMNVEV (reference sequence). Unmatched junction bases numbered 6, after V lost 0 bases and J lost 4 bases.

This clonotype was picked up many times. Compared with germline, one end of the junction differs, possibly owing to a read error. The chain recombines TRBV20-1 with TRBJ2-1; possibly TRBD2 for D (6 bases). This CDR3 contains 14 residues. In germline, CDR1 is DFQATT, CDR2 SNEGSKA (reference sequence). The CDR3 loop is CSAREEGLRNEQFF. DNA for the CDR3: TGCAGTGCGAGAGAGGAGGGCCTCCGAAATGAGCAGTTCTTC.

This clonotype is a singleton in its sample. This may be a read error, as it is one base from a much larger clone. The chain couples TRBV5-4 to TRBJ2-1, with D uncertain. This CDR3 spans 18 amino acids. V lost 0 bases and J 1 base, leaving 17 bases between the germline ends. The germline V gene has CDR1 SGHNT and CDR2 YYREEE (reference sequence). CDR3 loop: CASSLGITLGLSYNEQFF. CDR3 bases: TGTGCCAGCAGCTTGGGCATCACTCTAGGATTGTCCTACAATGAGCAGTTCTTC.

Ten or more counts support this clonotype. The V and J genes are TRBV2 and TRBJ2-7, with D possibly TRBD1 on 6 matching bases. Germline lookup yields CDR1 SNHLY and CDR2 FYNNEI. The CDR3 is made up of 12 amino acids. Trimming stripped 6 bases from V and 1 base from J, with 7 bases between. The CDR3 loop is CASRRGSYEQYV. The CDR3 DNA follows: TGTGCCAGCAGGAGGGGGTCCTACGAGCAGTACGTC.

The sample holds many counts of this clonotype. The chain carries TRBV7-9 and TRBJ2-1; 10 nucleotides agree with TRBD2. Looked up from germline, CDR1 is SEHNR and CDR2 is FQNEAQ (reference sequence). J gave up 2 bases and V 5 bases, and 3 bases lay outside the gene matches. The CDR3 extends over 15 amino acids. The CDR3 loop reads CASSRLAGTYNEQFF. The CDR3 nucleotides read TGTGCCAGCAGCCGACTAGCGGGCACCTACAATGAGCAGTTCTTC.